The 8 T cell receptor beta chains reported below all come from one sample, sequenced in a study of cytomegalovirus exposure and HLA in healthy donors. The PCR ran on 60 Vbeta and 13 Jbeta primers. Libraries were prepared by immunoSEQ multiplex PCR; TCRdb keeps only in-frame clonotypes and omits some of them. The sample has 150,000 to 250,000 clones; 70% to 85% are singletons. Source material: PBMCs. Receptors were obtained from a boy aged 2 to 10 in good health and CMV-seronegative.

This clone was seen a single time. The chain employs TRBV28 and TRBJ2-1, with D possibly being TRBD2 (6 bases). Germline V lookup: CDR1 MDHEN, CDR2 SYDVKM. This CDR3 spans 15 amino acids. V lost 5 bases and J lost 4, with 15 bases in between. CDR3 protein: CASSLPSVGYNEQFF. The CDR3 DNA reads TGTGCCAGCAGTCTCCCTAGCGTAGGATACAATGAGCAGTTCTTC.

The table lists this clone with a count of one. This chain joins TRBV4-2 and TRBJ2-3; TRBD2 aligns across 12 bases. The V and J ends lost 1 base and 5 bases, in that order; junction bases with no gene match: 4. Germline-derived CDR1 and CDR2 are LGHNA and YNFKEQ. This CDR3 contains 16 residues. CDR3: CASSQASGGAKDTQYF. CDR3 coding DNA: TGTGCCAGCAGCCAAGCTAGCGGGGGGGCTAAAGATACGCAGTATTTT.

This clone was observed a handful of times. The chain joins TRBV19 to TRBJ1-5; tentatively, D is TRBD1 (6 bases). This CDR3 comprises 15 residues. CDR1 and CDR2 (germline): LNHDA, SQIVND (reference sequence). Trimming stripped 5 bases from V and 7 bases from J, with 18 bases between. The CDR3 coding sequence is TGTGCCAGTAGTGCCCAGACAGGTCCGGGCCAGCCCCAGCATTTT. It translates to CASSAQTGPGQPQHF.

The chain combines TRBV11-2 with TRBJ2-7, with D possibly matching TRBD1 (6 bases). The CDR3 is 15 amino acids. Looked up from germline, CDR1 is SGHAT and CDR2 is FQNNGV. Trimming pared 3 bases from V and 3 bases from J, leaving 15 bases between. CDR3 in DNA: TGTGCCAGCAGCTTTTCTGAGACAGGTTACTACGAGCAGTACTTC. Its translation is CASSFSETGYYEQYF.

This clone came up a few times. The gene calls are TRBV9 and TRBJ2-1; possibly TRBD1 for D (6 bases). Per the germline V gene, CDR1 is SGDLS and CDR2 is YYNGEE. The CDR3 covers 13 residues. Trimming removed 4 bases at V and 9 bases at J, with 14 bases between. CDR3 sequence: CASSFHRESEQFF. In DNA form, the CDR3 reads TGTGCCAGCAGCTTTCACAGGGAGTCTGAGCAGTTCTTC.

The V and J genes are TRBV4-3 and TRBJ2-2, with 8 positions matching TRBD2. The CDR3 length is 17 residues. CDR1 and CDR2 (germline): LGHNA, YSLEER. V shed 0 bases, J shed 2 bases, and the junction held 5 bases outside the gene matches. The CDR3 region has the DNA TGCGCCAGCAGCCAAGATTACAGCGGGGGTAACACCGGGGAGCTGTTTTTT. Amino acids: CASSQDYSGGNTGELFF.

The V gene is TRBV6-1, the J gene TRBJ2-2; possible D gene TRBD1, 6 bases. This CDR3 comprises 14 residues. V lost 7 bases and J 3 bases, leaving 12 bases between the germline ends. The germline V gene has CDR1 MNHNS and CDR2 SASEGT. The CDR3 here is CASIYRDYTGELFF. DNA of the CDR3: TGTGCCAGCATCTACAGGGATTACACCGGGGAGCTGTTTTTT.

The chain links TRBV11-1 to TRBJ2-7, with TRBD2 matching over 8 bases. The CDR3 is made up of 13 amino acids. After removal of 3 bases from V and 2 bases from J, the junction contained 0 bases not matched to a gene. Germline CDR1 is SGHAT and CDR2 is FQDESV (reference sequence). The CDR3 here is CASSFGGAYEQYF. The CDR3 bases are TGTGCCAGCAGCTTCGGGGGGGCCTACGAGCAGTACTTC.